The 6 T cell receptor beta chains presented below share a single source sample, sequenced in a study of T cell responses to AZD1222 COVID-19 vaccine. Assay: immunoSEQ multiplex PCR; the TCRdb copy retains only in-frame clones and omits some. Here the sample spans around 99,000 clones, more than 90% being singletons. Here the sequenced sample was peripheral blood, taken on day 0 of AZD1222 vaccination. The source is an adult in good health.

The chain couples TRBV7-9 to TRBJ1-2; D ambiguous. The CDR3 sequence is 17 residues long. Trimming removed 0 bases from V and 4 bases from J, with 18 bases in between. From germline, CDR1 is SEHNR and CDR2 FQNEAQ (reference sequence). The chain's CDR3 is CASSLAGTGGLSYGYTF. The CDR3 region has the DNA TGTGCCAGCAGCTTAGCGGGAACGGGAGGGCTAAGCTATGGCTACACCTTC.

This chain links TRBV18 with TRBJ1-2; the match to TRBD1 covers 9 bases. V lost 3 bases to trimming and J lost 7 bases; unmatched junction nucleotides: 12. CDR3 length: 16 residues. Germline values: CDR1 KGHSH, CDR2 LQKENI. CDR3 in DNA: TGTGCCAGCTCACCTGGTCTGGACAGGGGCTCCAGTGGCTACACCTTC. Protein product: CASSPGLDRGSSGYTF.

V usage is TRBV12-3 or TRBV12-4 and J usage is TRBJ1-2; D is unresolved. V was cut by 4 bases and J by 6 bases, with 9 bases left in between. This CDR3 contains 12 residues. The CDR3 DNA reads TGTGCCAGCAGTTCCCGAATAGATGGCTACACCTTC. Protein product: CASSSRIDGYTF.

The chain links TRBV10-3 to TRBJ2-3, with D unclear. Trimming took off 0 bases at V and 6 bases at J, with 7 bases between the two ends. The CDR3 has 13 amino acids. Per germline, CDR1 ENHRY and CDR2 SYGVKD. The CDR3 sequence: CAISESIGDTQYF. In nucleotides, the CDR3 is TGTGCCATCAGTGAGTCGATAGGGGATACGCAGTATTTT.

CDR3 sequence: CASSQDLGAWNTEAFF. The CDR3 DNA follows: TGCGCCAGCAGCCAAGATCTGGGGGCATGGAACACTGAAGCTTTCTTT. The chain uses TRBV4-3 and TRBJ1-1, with D tentatively TRBD1 (6 bases). CDR1 is LGHNA, CDR2 YSLEER, per germline. This CDR3 contains 16 residues. With 0 bases removed from V and 1 base from J, the gap between germline ends came to 12 bases.

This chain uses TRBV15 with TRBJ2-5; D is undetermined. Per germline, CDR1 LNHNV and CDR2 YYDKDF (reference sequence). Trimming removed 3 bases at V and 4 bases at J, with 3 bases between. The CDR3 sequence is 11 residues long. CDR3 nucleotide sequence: TGTGCCACCAGCAGCACAGAGACCCAGTACTTC. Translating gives CATSSTETQYF.